The sequence of this T cell receptor (beta chain) was determined in a study of cytotoxic CD8 clonotypes in ibrutinib-treated CLL. On the study more broadly: Researchers reported ten to eleven relapsed/refractory and roughly 14 treatment-naive patients, roughly 17 of them IGHV unmutated.

TCR beta library input comprised roughly 2.2 micrograms of genomic DNA from cryopreserved PBMCs. Sequencing used immunoSEQ multiplex PCR; TCRdb keeps in-frame clones, though not all of them. The sample carries some 140,000 clones, 91% recorded once. V gave up 3 bases and J gave up 4 bases, with 6 bases separating them. Germline V gives CDR1 MNHNS, CDR2 SASEGT. This CDR3 is built from 13 residues. The chain joins TRBV6-1 to TRBJ2-2, with a possible D match to TRBD2 (6 bases). The TCR originated in a human donor with chronic lymphocytic leukemia. The starting material was PBMCs, obtained after 12 months of ibrutinib treatment. The CDR3 bases are TGTGCCAGCAGTGAGGGGGGCACCGGGGAGCTGTTTTTT. It is translated as CASSEGGTGELFF.